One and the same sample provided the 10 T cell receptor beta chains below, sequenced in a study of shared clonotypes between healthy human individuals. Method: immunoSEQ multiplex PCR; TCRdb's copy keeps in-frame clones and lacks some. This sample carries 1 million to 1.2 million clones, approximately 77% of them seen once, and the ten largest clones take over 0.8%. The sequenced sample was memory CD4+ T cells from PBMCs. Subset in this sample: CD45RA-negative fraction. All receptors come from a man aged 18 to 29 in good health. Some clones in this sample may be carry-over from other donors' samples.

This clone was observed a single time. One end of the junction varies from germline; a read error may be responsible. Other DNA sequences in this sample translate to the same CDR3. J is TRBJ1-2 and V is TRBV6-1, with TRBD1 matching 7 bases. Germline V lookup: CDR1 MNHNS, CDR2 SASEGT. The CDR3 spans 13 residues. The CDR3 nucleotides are TGTGCCAGCAGCGAAGGGGGCGGCTATGGCTACACCTTC. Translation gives CASSEGGGYGYTF.

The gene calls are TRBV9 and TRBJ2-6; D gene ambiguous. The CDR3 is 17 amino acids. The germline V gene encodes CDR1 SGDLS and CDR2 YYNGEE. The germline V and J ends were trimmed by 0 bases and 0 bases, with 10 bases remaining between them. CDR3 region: CASSVDGGYSGANVLTF. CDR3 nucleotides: TGTGCCAGCAGCGTAGACGGTGGCTACTCTGGGGCCAACGTCCTGACTTTC.

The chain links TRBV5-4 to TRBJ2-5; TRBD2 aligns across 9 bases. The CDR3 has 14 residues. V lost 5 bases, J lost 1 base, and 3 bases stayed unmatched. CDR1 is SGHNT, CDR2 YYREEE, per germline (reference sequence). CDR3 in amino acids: CASSLAGVQETQYF. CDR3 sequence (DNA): TGTGCCAGCAGTTTAGCGGGAGTCCAAGAGACCCAGTACTTC. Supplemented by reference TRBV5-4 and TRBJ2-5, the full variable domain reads ETGVTQSPTHLIKTRGQQVTLRCSSQSGHNTVSWYQQALGQGPQFIFQYYREEENGRGNFPPRFSGLQFPNYSSELNVNALELDDSALYLCASSLAGVQETQYFGPGTRLLVL.

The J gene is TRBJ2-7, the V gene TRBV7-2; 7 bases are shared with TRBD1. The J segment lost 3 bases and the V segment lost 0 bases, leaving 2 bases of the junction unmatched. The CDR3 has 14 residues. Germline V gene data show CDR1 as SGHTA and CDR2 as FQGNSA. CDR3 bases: TGTGCCAGCAGCTTAGCAGGGGGCATCTACGAGCAGTACTTC. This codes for CASSLAGGIYEQYF.

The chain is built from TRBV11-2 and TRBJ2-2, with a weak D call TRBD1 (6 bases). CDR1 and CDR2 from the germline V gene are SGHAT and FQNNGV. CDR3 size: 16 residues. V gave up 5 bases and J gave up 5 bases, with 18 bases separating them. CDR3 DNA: TGTGCCAGCAGCAAACCAACAGGGTTTGGGACCGGGGAGCTGTTTTTT. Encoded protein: CASSKPTGFGTGELFF.

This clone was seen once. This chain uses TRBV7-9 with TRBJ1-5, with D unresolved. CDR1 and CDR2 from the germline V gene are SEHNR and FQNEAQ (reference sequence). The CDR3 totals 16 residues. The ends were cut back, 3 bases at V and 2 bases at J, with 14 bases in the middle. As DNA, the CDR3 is TGTGCCAGCAGCTTCAGCAGAGGATCGGGCAATCAGCCCCAGCATTTT. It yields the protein CASSFSRGSGNQPQHF.

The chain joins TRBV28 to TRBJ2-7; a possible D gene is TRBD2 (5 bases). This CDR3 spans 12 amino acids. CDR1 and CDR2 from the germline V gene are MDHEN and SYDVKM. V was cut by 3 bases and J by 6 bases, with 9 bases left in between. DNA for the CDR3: TGTGCCAGCAGTTTTGGGAGCCGCGAGCAGTACTTC. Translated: CASSFGSREQYF.

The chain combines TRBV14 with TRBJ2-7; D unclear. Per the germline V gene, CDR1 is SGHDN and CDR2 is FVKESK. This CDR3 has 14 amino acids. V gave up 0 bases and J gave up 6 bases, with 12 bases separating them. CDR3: CASSQDPLGREQYF. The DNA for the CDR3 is TGTGCCAGCAGCCAAGACCCCCTAGGACGCGAGCAGTACTTC.

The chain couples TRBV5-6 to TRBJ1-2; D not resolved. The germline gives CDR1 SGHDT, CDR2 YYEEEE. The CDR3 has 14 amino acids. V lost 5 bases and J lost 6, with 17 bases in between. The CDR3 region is CASSRRAALHGYTF. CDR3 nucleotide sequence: TGTGCCAGCAGTCGAAGGGCAGCTTTGCATGGCTACACCTTC.

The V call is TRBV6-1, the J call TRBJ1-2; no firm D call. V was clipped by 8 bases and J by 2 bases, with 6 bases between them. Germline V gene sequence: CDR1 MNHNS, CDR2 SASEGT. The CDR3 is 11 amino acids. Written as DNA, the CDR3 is TGTGCCAGCCGGGAGAACTATGGCTACACCTTC. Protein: CASRENYGYTF.